The 18 T cell receptor beta chains presented below share a single source sample, sequenced in a study of blood T cell repertoires in COVID-19. Sequenced by immunoSEQ multiplex PCR; TCRdb stores in-frame clones only, minus some. Among about 250,000 clones, roughly nine tenths were seen once, and the ten largest hold approximately 3.3%. Sequences were obtained from peripheral blood. The receptors were sampled from a man younger than 35 with active or convalescent COVID-19.

V usage is TRBV19 and J usage is TRBJ1-1; D is ambiguous. Germline assignment: CDR1 LNHDA and CDR2 SQIVND (reference sequence). Trimming removed 5 bases from V and 1 base from J, with 8 bases in between. This CDR3 region has 13 residues. DNA of the CDR3: TGTGCCAGTAGTCGCACAGAGAACACTGAAGCTTTCTTT. Translating gives CASSRTENTEAFF.

The V call is TRBV7-8, the J call TRBJ1-5, with TRBD1 as a possible D gene (6 bases). Germline values: CDR1 SGHVS, CDR2 FQNEAQ. V lost 1 base, J lost 7 bases, and 14 bases lay in between. The CDR3 has 15 residues. The DNA for the CDR3 is TGTGCCAGCAGCTTAGTTGGGGGCGTGGGCCAGCCCCAGCATTTT. Protein: CASSLVGGVGQPQHF.

The V call is TRBV6-5, the J call TRBJ2-7; D is unclear. Trimming removed 4 bases at V and 0 bases at J, with 10 bases between. Germline loops: CDR1 MNHEY, CDR2 SVGAGI. CDR3 length: 14 residues. The CDR3 DNA sequence: TGTGCCAGCAGTTCCCCTCGAGACTCCTACGAGCAGTACTTC. This encodes CASSSPRDSYEQYF.

The rearrangement links TRBV2 to TRBJ2-1, with a weak D call TRBD1 (7 bases). The V and J ends lost 8 bases and 8 bases respectively, with 13 bases between them. Germline CDR1 SNHLY, CDR2 FYNNEI. The CDR3 contains 12 residues. The CDR3, as DNA: TGTGCCAGCTGGACTACAGGGGATGAGCAGTTCTTC. Its translation: CASWTTGDEQFF.

This clone appeared once. V usage is TRBV6-1 and J usage is TRBJ2-7; maybe TRBD2 (5 bases). V shed 2 bases and J shed 9 bases, with 14 bases lying between them. The CDR3 is made up of 13 amino acids. Germline V CDR1 and CDR2: MNHNS, SASEGT. CDR3 in DNA: TGTGCCAGCAGTGAATCTGTGGGTGAGGGGCAGTACTTC. Translation: CASSESVGEGQYF.

The chain carries TRBV9 and TRBJ2-1; 9 bases are a match to TRBD2. V was clipped by 0 bases and J by 9 bases; unmatched bases: 10. The CDR3 is made up of 16 amino acids. The germline CDR1 and CDR2 sequences are SGDLS and YYNGEE. The CDR3 coding sequence is TGTGCCAGCAGCGTAGGTGGGACTAGCCTTGGTGGTGAGCAGTTCTTC. It is translated as CASSVGGTSLGGEQFF.

V is TRBV7-9 and J is TRBJ1-2; TRBD1 matches at 7 bases. V lost 3 bases to trimming and J lost 3 bases; unmatched junction nucleotides: 10. This CDR3 is 16 amino acids long. Germline CDR1 SEHNR, CDR2 FQNEAQ (reference sequence). The CDR3 loop reads CASSFSQGSGDYGYTF. DNA of the CDR3: TGTGCCAGCAGCTTCTCACAGGGGAGTGGGGACTATGGCTACACCTTC.

The gene calls are TRBV18 and TRBJ1-1; 10 nucleotides match TRBD1. Germline V gene data show CDR1 as KGHSH and CDR2 as LQKENI. V lost 5 bases to trimming and J lost 5 bases; unmatched junction nucleotides: 8. The CDR3 runs to 15 residues. The CDR3, as DNA: TGTGCCAGCTCAACAAGGACAGGGGGGGAGACTGAAGCTTTCTTT. It yields the protein CASSTRTGGETEAFF.

The chain has TRBV7-3 and TRBJ2-7, with 10 bases fitting TRBD1. Germline CDR1 reads SGHTA; CDR2 reads FQGTGA. The CDR3 contains 14 residues. J gave up 2 bases and V 4 bases, and 2 bases lay outside the gene matches. This chain's CDR3 is CASSSGQGAYEQYF. The CDR3 DNA is TGTGCCAGCAGCTCCGGACAGGGGGCCTACGAGCAGTACTTC.

This chain uses TRBV13 with TRBJ1-1, with no clear D. The germline CDR1 and CDR2 sequences are PRHDT and FYEKMQ (reference sequence). Between the trimmed V and J ends, which lost 1 base and 0 bases, there was a span of 6 bases. The length of the CDR3 is 14 residues. CDR3 residues: CASSLEQMNTEAFF. The CDR3 DNA reads TGTGCCAGCAGCTTAGAACAGATGAACACTGAAGCTTTCTTT.

The J gene is TRBJ2-3, the V gene TRBV4-1, with 7 bases aligning to TRBD1. The V gene end was trimmed by 6 bases and the J gene end by 2 bases; junction bases not matched to a gene: 14. CDR1 and CDR2 from the germline V gene are MGHRA and YSYEKL. The CDR3 has 17 residues. The CDR3 bases are TGCGCCAGCAGTCATACAAGCCTCGAGGGGGCCACAGATACGCAGTATTTT. This sequence encodes CASSHTSLEGATDTQYF.

This sequence joins TRBV7-3 and TRBJ1-3, with D maybe TRBD1 (6 bases). Looked up from germline, CDR1 is SGHTA and CDR2 is FQGTGA. The CDR3 loop spans 14 amino acids. V lost 4 bases and J lost 4, with 11 bases in between. The CDR3 region has the DNA TGTGCCAGCAGCTCTACAGGGACCGGAAACACCATATATTTT. It translates to CASSSTGTGNTIYF.

This clone has more than one count but fewer than ten. This chain uses TRBV18 with TRBJ2-2; no clear D. CDR1 and CDR2 (germline): KGHSH, LQKENI. The CDR3 has 15 residues. Trimming took off 6 bases at V and 0 bases at J, with 11 bases between the two ends. CDR3 sequence: CASSSRRANTGELFF. In nucleotides, the CDR3 is TGTGCCAGCTCGTCCAGACGGGCGAACACCGGGGAGCTGTTTTTT.

The chain carries TRBV5-4 and TRBJ1-1; 7 bases are a match to TRBD1. The CDR3 consists of 14 residues. The germline CDR1 and CDR2 sequences are SGHNT and YYREEE (reference sequence). V shed 4 bases and J 4 bases; nucleotides not matched to a gene: 7. The DNA for the CDR3 is TGTGCCAGCAGCGCCGGACAGGATCCCACTGAAGCTTTCTTT. This translates into CASSAGQDPTEAFF.

The chain is built from TRBV4-3 and TRBJ1-5, with 9 bases that match TRBD1. J lost 7 bases, V lost 4 bases, and 11 bases had no gene match. CDR1 and CDR2 from the germline V gene are LGHNA and YSLEER. CDR3 length: 16 residues. The CDR3 here is CASSPTTGGAGQPQHF. Written as DNA, the CDR3 is TGCGCCAGCAGCCCTACGACAGGGGGGGCAGGCCAGCCCCAGCATTTT.

This chain connects TRBV9 to TRBJ2-3, with a tentative D call TRBD2 (6 bases). Trimming took off 3 bases at V and 2 bases at J, with 22 bases between the two ends. Germline V lookup: CDR1 SGDLS, CDR2 YYNGEE. The CDR3 loop spans 18 amino acids. The DNA for the CDR3 is TGTGCCAGCAGCGACCTGGCCCCGGGGGAGCCGTACACAGATACGCAGTATTTT. Translated, it gives CASSDLAPGEPYTDTQYF. The variable domain in full, with the rest retrieved from reference TRBV9 and TRBJ2-3, is DSGVTQTPKHLITATGQRVTLRCSPRSGDLSVYWYQQSLDQGLQFLIQYYNGEERAKGNILERFSAQQFPDLHSELNLSSLELGDSALYFCASSDLAPGEPYTDTQYFGPGTRLTVL.

This chain's CDR3 is CASSLETGGKGTEAFF. In DNA form, the CDR3 reads TGTGCCAGCAGCTTGGAGACAGGGGGAAAAGGCACTGAAGCTTTCTTT. The chain is built from TRBV7-6 and TRBJ1-1; 9 bases are shared with TRBD1. Looked up from germline, CDR1 is SGHVS and CDR2 is FNYEAQ. The CDR3 runs to 16 residues. The V gene end was trimmed by 3 bases and the J gene end by 4 bases; junction bases not matched to a gene: 9.

J is TRBJ1-1 and V is TRBV3-1 (or the pseudogene TRBV3-2), with a weak D call TRBD1 (6 bases). V was shortened by 6 bases and J by 10 bases, with 15 bases between the two germline ends. The CDR3 runs to 12 residues. Germline V gene lookup returns CDR1 LGHDT and CDR2 YNNKEL (reference sequence). Here the CDR3 DNA reads TGTGCCAGCAGTCATGTCACAGGGCGAGCTTTCTTT. Translated: CASSHVTGRAFF.